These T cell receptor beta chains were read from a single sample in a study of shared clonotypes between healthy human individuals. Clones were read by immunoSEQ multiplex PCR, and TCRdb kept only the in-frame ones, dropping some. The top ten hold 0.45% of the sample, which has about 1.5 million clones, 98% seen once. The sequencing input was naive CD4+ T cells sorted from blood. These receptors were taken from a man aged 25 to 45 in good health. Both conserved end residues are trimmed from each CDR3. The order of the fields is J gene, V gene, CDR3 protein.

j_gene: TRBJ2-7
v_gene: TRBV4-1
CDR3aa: ASSQENSGVTYEQY

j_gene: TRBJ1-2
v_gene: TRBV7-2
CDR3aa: ASSRDRANYGYT

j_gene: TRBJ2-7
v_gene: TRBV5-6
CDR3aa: ASSPAGVWEQY

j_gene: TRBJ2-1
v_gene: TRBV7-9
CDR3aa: ASSFYAGVYNEQF

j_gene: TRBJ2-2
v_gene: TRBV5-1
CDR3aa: ASSLWDRAAGELF

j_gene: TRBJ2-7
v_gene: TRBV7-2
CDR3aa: ASSLNRGTIYEQY

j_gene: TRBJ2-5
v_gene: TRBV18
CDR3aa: ASSPGQQETQY

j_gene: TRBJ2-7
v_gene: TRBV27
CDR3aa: ASRSNGQIVYEQY

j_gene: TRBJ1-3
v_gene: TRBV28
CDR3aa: ASRPLGSGNTIY

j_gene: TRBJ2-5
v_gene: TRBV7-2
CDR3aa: ASSLARGQFQETQY

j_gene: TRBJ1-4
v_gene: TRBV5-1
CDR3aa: ASSHGTGVLEKLF